A selection of T cell receptor beta chains follows, all from one sample in a study of human T cells and chemical hapten exposure. MiXCR, applied by TCRdb to the RACE reads, yields one record per CDR3 protein. The top ten clones hold 10% of a sample with about 97,000 distinct CDR3 sequences, roughly a quarter of them seen once. The sample here was whole blood, taken in connection with sensitization to the hapten diphenylcyclopropenone (DPC). The receptors derive from a man aged 35 to 55 with alopecia areata. Some clones in this sample may be carry-over from other donors' samples. Both conserved end residues are part of each CDR3. The D gene is left open where the match is weak. Size values are once, few and many counts, or a class for expanded clones, and some rows have none.

clone_size	d_call	v_call	j_call	cdr3_aa	cdr3_nt
NA	TRBD2	TRBV7-9	TRBJ2-7	CASSQAAGGSDEQYF	TGTGCCAGCAGCCAGGCAGCGGGAGGGTCGGACGAGCAGTACTTC
few	NA	TRBV20-1	TRBJ2-7	CSAKGGGYEQYF	TGCAGTGCCAAGGGGGGGGGCTACGAGCAGTACTTC
NA	NA	TRBV28	TRBJ1-2	CASSLWTANYGYTF	TGTGCCAGCAGTTTGTGGACAGCAAACTATGGCTACACCTTC
few	NA	TRBV2	TRBJ2-7	CASSADRPPFYEQYF	TGTGCCAGCAGCGCAGACAGGCCACCCTTCTACGAGCAGTACTTC
few	NA	TRBV29-1	TRBJ2-1	CSVRLVSSYNEQFF	TGCAGCGTGAGACTAGTTAGCTCCTACAATGAGCAGTTCTTC
NA	TRBD2	TRBV28	TRBJ2-1	CASSETSGYNEQFF	TGTGCCAGCAGTGAGACTAGCGGATACAATGAGCAGTTCTTC
few	NA	TRBV7-2	TRBJ2-7	CASSPLSGLYEQYF	TGTGCCAGCAGCCCCCTAAGCGGATTATACGAGCAGTACTTC
few	NA	TRBV5-1	TRBJ2-3	CASSSSTSSTDTQYF	TGCGCCAGCAGTTCTTCTACTAGTAGCACAGATACGCAGTATTTT
NA	TRBD1	TRBV5-1	TRBJ2-7	CASSFQGARNEQYF	TGCGCCAGCAGCTTCCAGGGGGCGAGAAACGAGCAGTACTTC
NA	NA	TRBV20-1	TRBJ2-7	CSARDRQGPYEQYF	TGCAGTGCTAGAGATCGCCAGGGGCCCTACGAGCAGTACTTC
many	NA	TRBV12-3/TRBV12-4	TRBJ2-2	CASSPRRGNTGELFF	TGTGCCAGCAGTCCCCGGAGGGGAAACACCGGGGAGCTGTTTTTT
few	TRBD2	TRBV5-1	TRBJ2-7	CASSLQRGEQYF	TGCGCCAGCAGCTTACAGCGGGGAGAGCAGTACTTC
few	TRBD2	TRBV3-1	TRBJ2-7	CASSRGGVEQYF	TGTGCCAGCTCCCGGGGAGGGGTCGAGCAGTACTTC
once	NA	TRBV5-1	TRBJ1-2	CASSRQDPTTHGYTF	TGCGCCAGCTCCAGGCAGGACCCTACGACCCATGGCTACACCTTC
NA	NA	TRBV11-2	TRBJ2-7	CASSLTREPPYEQYF	TGTGCCAGCAGCCTTACAAGGGAACCCCCCTACGAGCAGTACTTC
NA	TRBD1	TRBV15	TRBJ2-5	CATSRPGQGRRTQYF	TGTGCCACCAGCAGGCCGGGACAGGGGAGGAGGACCCAGTACTTC
NA	NA	TRBV19	TRBJ1-2	CASSMILRGNNYGYTF	TGTGCCAGTAGTATGATACTTCGAGGGAATAACTATGGCTACACCTTC